A selection of T cell receptor beta chains follows, all from one sample in a study of cytomegalovirus exposure and HLA in healthy donors. This table comes from immunoSEQ multiplex PCR, and its TCRdb copy is limited to in-frame clones, with some not included. The sample records 140,000 to 150,000 clones, around two thirds being singletons. Sequencing was done on a sample of PBMCs. Source of these receptors: a woman in her sixties in good health and CMV-seropositive. The CDR3 runs from the conserved cysteine through the conserved F or W.

CDR3	V	J
CASSPNSGRYEQYF	TRBV5-1	TRBJ2-7
CASRKGRGTGELFF	TRBV2	TRBJ2-2
CASSPGLAGSTDTQYF	TRBV19	TRBJ2-3
CATTGTDTQYF	TRBV6-5	TRBJ2-3
CASTTRWRETQYF	TRBV2	TRBJ2-5
CASSLTSGTIYEQYF	TRBV4-2	TRBJ2-7
CASSLTPGTGGSETQYF	TRBV5-1	TRBJ2-5
CASTLQGTSADTQYF	TRBV27	TRBJ2-3
CASSQDRGDNQPQHF	TRBV6-5	TRBJ1-5
CASKQTGDGTEAFF	TRBV19	TRBJ1-1
CASSERLRGSSYEQYF	TRBV6-1	TRBJ2-7
CASSETPNRVSTEAFF	TRBV6-1	TRBJ1-1
CASSYVQGPSQPQHF	TRBV7-8	TRBJ1-5
CASSVSGQASFGANVLTF	TRBV2	TRBJ2-6
CASSVREGQMNTEAFF	TRBV9	TRBJ1-1
CASSLWQNTEAFF	TRBV7-2	TRBJ1-1
CASSQDIGLAISYNEQFF	TRBV4-2	TRBJ2-1
CATSTPGQGSYEQYF	TRBV2	TRBJ2-7
CASRTQVNSNQPQHF	TRBV4-1	TRBJ1-5
CASSQGPGAEGTQYF	TRBV4-1	TRBJ2-5
CASGPGLRETQYF	TRBV5-5	TRBJ2-5
CASSLFSAGDRGSAFF	TRBV5-5	TRBJ1-1
CASSSRSGGFNSPLHF	TRBV2	TRBJ1-6
CASSRTSGSTYEQYF	TRBV5-1	TRBJ2-7
CASSLRDRATGYTF	TRBV28	TRBJ1-2
CASSQDRTSAEQFF	TRBV4-2	TRBJ2-1
CASSMLARTDTQYF	TRBV19	TRBJ2-3
CATSTGTSGNTDTQYF	TRBV15	TRBJ2-3
CATGTGNANTEAFF	TRBV6-1	TRBJ1-1
CASSPAELAGEKLFF	TRBV19	TRBJ1-4